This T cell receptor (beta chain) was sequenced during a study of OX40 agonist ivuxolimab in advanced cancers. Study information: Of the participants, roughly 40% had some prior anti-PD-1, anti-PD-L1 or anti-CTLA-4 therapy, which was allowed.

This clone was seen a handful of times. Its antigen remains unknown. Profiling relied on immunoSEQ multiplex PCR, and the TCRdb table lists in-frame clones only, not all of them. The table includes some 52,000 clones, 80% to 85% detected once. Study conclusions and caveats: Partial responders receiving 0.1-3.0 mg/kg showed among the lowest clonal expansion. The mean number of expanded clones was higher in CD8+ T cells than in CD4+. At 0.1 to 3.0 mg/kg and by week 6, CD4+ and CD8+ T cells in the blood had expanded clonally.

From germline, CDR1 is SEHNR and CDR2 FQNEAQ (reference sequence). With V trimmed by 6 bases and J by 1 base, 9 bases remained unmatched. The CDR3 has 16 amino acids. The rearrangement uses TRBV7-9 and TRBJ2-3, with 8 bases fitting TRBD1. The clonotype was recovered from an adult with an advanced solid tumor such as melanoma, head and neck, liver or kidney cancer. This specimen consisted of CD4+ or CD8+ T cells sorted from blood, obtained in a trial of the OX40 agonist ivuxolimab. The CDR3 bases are TGTGCCAGCAGGACCCAGGGGGCAAGGGGCACAGATACGCAGTATTTT. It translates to CASRTQGARGTDTQYF.